The present T cell receptor (beta chain) was sequenced within a study of blood T cells in healthy people across ages. Overall study findings and caveats: The unknown donor CMV status may have confounded expanded clonotype changes. Naive T cell percentage strongly correlated with TCR beta diversity.

The use of a sample-barcoded 5' primer and a J-beta primer mix characterized a second PCR of roughly 6 to 11 cycles. TCRdb ran MiXCR on the 5' RACE reads and lists one entry per CDR3 protein. The sample shows about 1 million distinct CDR3 sequences, 35% to 55% of them seen only once. Every donor provided roughly 10 milliliters of peripheral blood. The authors isolated at least 6 million PBMCs per sample. Turning to this clonotype: Antigen: not known.

CDR1 is DFQATT and CDR2 is SNEGSKA in the germline V gene (reference sequence). The CDR3 extends over 14 amino acids. The trim removed 1 base at V and 9 bases at J, leaving 9 bases unmatched. The sequenced sample was blood. The receptor was isolated from an older woman in good health. The chain links TRBV20-1 to TRBJ2-1; 7 nucleotides match TRBD2. The CDR3 here is CSARVAGGGGEQFF. The CDR3 DNA sequence: TGCAGTGCTAGAGTAGCGGGTGGGGGTGGTGAGCAGTTCTTC.